What follows are 26 T cell receptor beta chains derived from one specimen sequenced in a study of T cells in localized non-small cell lung cancer. TCRdb keeps only in-frame clones here, not all; method: immunoSEQ multiplex PCR. The sample has tens of thousands of clones, 88% seen once. The starting material was peripheral blood, obtained before any cancer treatment. The receptors were sampled from a female donor aged 60 or older with stage I squamous cell lung carcinoma.

The V gene is TRBV7-2, the J gene TRBJ1-2, with 8 bases matching TRBD1. Germline V lookup: CDR1 SGHTA, CDR2 FQGNSA. V shed 1 base, J shed 4 bases, and the junction held 5 bases outside the gene matches. The CDR3 totals 15 residues. The CDR3 loop reads CASSLGHRGAYGYTF. CDR3 coding DNA: TGTGCCAGCAGCTTAGGCCACAGGGGGGCCTATGGCTACACCTTC.

This chain connects TRBV9 to TRBJ1-6; TRBD1 matches 7 bases. The germline CDR1 and CDR2 sequences are SGDLS and YYNGEE. The CDR3 is made up of 16 amino acids. Trimming cost V 6 bases and J 6 bases; bases outside gene matches: 12. The CDR3 nucleotides are TGTGCCAGCAACCTCGGAGAGGGGGCCGTTAATTCACCCCTCCACTTT. Translating gives CASNLGEGAVNSPLHF.

The J gene is TRBJ1-2, the V gene TRBV25-1; 11 positions agree with TRBD1. Trimming removed 5 bases from V and 7 bases from J; junction bases left unmatched: 6. The CDR3 consists of 14 residues. Germline assignment: CDR1 MGHDK and CDR2 SYGVNS. The DNA for the CDR3 is TGTGCCAGCAGTTATGGACAGGGGGCCCTTGGCTACACCTTC. Translation: CASSYGQGALGYTF.

CDR3 sequence reads: CASSQDAGGPRTDTQYF. The CDR3 bases are TGTGCCAGCAGCCAAGATGCGGGAGGGCCTCGGACAGATACGCAGTATTTT. The rearrangement joins TRBV14 to TRBJ2-3, with 9 bases lining up with TRBD2. Germline V lookup: CDR1 SGHDN, CDR2 FVKESK. V gave up 0 bases and J gave up 3 bases; unmatched junction bases: 7. The CDR3 covers 17 residues.

V usage is TRBV19 and J usage is TRBJ1-1; tentatively, D is TRBD1 (5 bases). The CDR3 runs 14 residues. The germline V gene encodes CDR1 LNHDA and CDR2 SQIVND (reference sequence). V was pared by 3 bases and J by 4 bases, with 12 bases between. This CDR3 reads CASSMGGMGTEAFF. CDR3 nucleotide sequence: TGTGCCAGTAGTATGGGGGGTATGGGCACTGAAGCTTTCTTT.

The chain recombines TRBV9 with TRBJ2-2; 10 positions agree with TRBD2. Trimming cost V 2 bases and J 5 bases; bases outside gene matches: 9. CDR3 length: 17 residues. Germline CDR1 reads SGDLS; CDR2 reads YYNGEE. CDR3: CASSVLLAGPGTGELFF. In nucleotides, the CDR3 is TGTGCCAGCAGCGTTTTACTAGCGGGACCGGGGACCGGGGAGCTGTTTTTT.

The chain is built from TRBV4-1 and TRBJ1-3; D ambiguous. From germline, CDR1 is MGHRA and CDR2 YSYEKL. V gave up 0 bases and J gave up 0 bases, with 15 bases separating them. The CDR3 runs to 18 residues. This CDR3 is CASSQDLAAPSSGNTIYF. The CDR3 nucleotides are TGCGCCAGCAGCCAAGATCTGGCGGCACCTAGCTCTGGAAACACCATATATTTT.

This rearrangement joins TRBV4-3 to TRBJ1-1; D gene uncertain. Germline V gene data show CDR1 as LGHNA and CDR2 as YSLEER. Between the trimmed V and J ends, which lost 5 bases and 1 base, there was a span of 17 bases. The CDR3 runs to 16 residues. For the CDR3, the DNA is TGCGCCAGCAGCTTGCGTCCTCCACTCGGGAACACTGAAGCTTTCTTT. It specifies CASSLRPPLGNTEAFF.

V gene TRBV11-2 combines with J gene TRBJ2-2; no clear D gene. The CDR3 is 14 amino acids. Germline CDR1 SGHAT, CDR2 FQNNGV. The V and J ends lost 0 bases and 5 bases respectively, with 7 bases between them. CDR3 in DNA: TGTGCCAGCAGCTTAGATGTGGGAACCGGGGAGCTGTTTTTT. Its protein product is CASSLDVGTGELFF.

This rearrangement joins TRBV6-5 to TRBJ2-7, with D perhaps TRBD2 (5 bases). CDR3 length: 11 amino acids. The ends were cut back, 10 bases at V and 5 bases at J, with 12 bases in the middle. CDR1 is MNHEY and CDR2 is SVGAGI in the germline V gene. In DNA, the CDR3 is TGTGCCACCCATGAGAGGGACGAGCAGTACTTC. This translates into CATHERDEQYF.

The J gene is TRBJ2-1, the V gene TRBV9; D call uncertain. This CDR3 has 15 amino acids. Between the trimmed V and J ends, which lost 0 bases and 0 bases, there was a span of 7 bases. Looked up from germline, CDR1 is SGDLS and CDR2 is YYNGEE. For the CDR3, the DNA is TGTGCCAGCAGCGTAGGTGTGGACTCCTACAATGAGCAGTTCTTC. It translates to CASSVGVDSYNEQFF.

In its sample, this clone was seen a few times. The chain joins TRBV5-8 to TRBJ2-1; TRBD2 aligns across 11 bases. Per germline, CDR1 SGHTS and CDR2 YDEGEE. The V segment lost 4 bases and the J segment 4 bases; nucleotides outside the gene matches: 4. The CDR3 runs to 15 residues. The CDR3 is CASSVGTSGYNEQFF. The CDR3 DNA reads as TGTGCCAGCAGCGTGGGGACTAGCGGATACAATGAGCAGTTCTTC.

The chain employs TRBV29-1 and TRBJ2-3; 13 nucleotides align to TRBD2. Germline V CDR1 and CDR2: SQVTM, ANQGSEA. The length of the CDR3 is 15 residues. With 6 bases clipped from V and 2 bases from J, the junction kept 5 bases outside the gene matches. The CDR3 loop reads CSVGGLAGNTDTQYF. The DNA for the CDR3 is TGCAGCGTGGGGGGACTAGCGGGGAACACAGATACGCAGTATTTT.

This chain uses TRBV7-2 with TRBJ2-3; D remains ambiguous. The length of the CDR3 is 13 residues. Germline CDR1 SGHTA, CDR2 FQGNSA. V was clipped by 1 base and J by 6 bases, with 8 bases between them. In nucleotides, the CDR3 is TGTGCCAGCAGCTTAGACCCGCGGGATACGCAGTATTTT. As protein: CASSLDPRDTQYF.

This chain links TRBV4-3 with TRBJ2-7, with 7 bases fitting TRBD2. Germline V CDR1 and CDR2: LGHNA, YSLEER. With 6 bases clipped from V and 3 bases from J, the junction kept 11 bases outside the gene matches. This CDR3 comprises 15 residues. CDR3 in DNA: TGCGCCAGCAGTCGTCAAGGGGAGGGAGTCTACGAGCAGTACTTC. Its protein product is CASSRQGEGVYEQYF.

This clone occurred a few times. The chain recombines TRBV9 with TRBJ2-2, with TRBD1 as a possible D gene (6 bases). Trimming left V 4 bases short and J 6 bases short, with 13 bases between. Germline-derived CDR1 and CDR2 are SGDLS and YYNGEE. This CDR3 spans 14 amino acids. The CDR3 DNA follows: TGTGCCAGCAGCCGCAGGGGTGACGCCGGGGAGCTGTTTTTT. The encoded protein is CASSRRGDAGELFF. Looking up the rest from reference TRBV9 and TRBJ2-2 gives the full variable domain: DSGVTQTPKHLITATGQRVTLRCSPRSGDLSVYWYQQSLDQGLQFLIQYYNGEERAKGNILERFSAQQFPDLHSELNLSSLELGDSALYFCASSRRGDAGELFFGEGSRLTVL.

This clone was seen a few times. V usage is TRBV10-1 and J usage is TRBJ2-3; D remains ambiguous. Germline V gene data show CDR1 as WNHNN and CDR2 as SYGVQD (reference sequence). Deletions cut 4 bases from V and 6 bases from J, with 8 bases between. The CDR3 is made up of 12 amino acids. Written as DNA, the CDR3 is TGCGCCAGCAGTGGCTCCGCCGATACGCAGTATTTT. Translated: CASSGSADTQYF.

V usage is TRBV6-5 and J usage is TRBJ1-5, with D maybe TRBD1 (5 bases). V was trimmed by 4 bases and J by 4 bases, leaving 11 bases between them. The CDR3 runs 14 residues. The V gene's germline CDR1 is MNHEY and CDR2 SVGAGI. CDR3 DNA: TGTGCCAGCAGTTCACGCGACAGAAATCAGCCCCAGCATTTT. It specifies CASSSRDRNQPQHF.

V is TRBV7-2 and J is TRBJ2-7; D call uncertain. This CDR3 has 12 amino acids. Trimming shortened V by 4 bases and J by 8 bases, and 12 bases separated the two germline ends. Germline V gene lookup returns CDR1 SGHTA and CDR2 FQGNSA. The CDR3 DNA reads TGTGCCAGCAGCTCGTCCCCGAACAAGCAGTACTTC. Amino acid sequence: CASSSSPNKQYF.

The rearrangement uses TRBV6-5 and TRBJ1-2; TRBD1 agrees at 7 bases. Germline trimming cut 6 bases from V and 4 bases from J; bases unmatched to any gene: 5. From germline, CDR1 is MNHEY and CDR2 SVGAGI. This CDR3 region has 13 residues. The chain's CDR3 is CASRIQGTYGYTF. The CDR3 DNA reads TGTGCCAGCAGAATACAGGGGACCTATGGCTACACCTTC.

This clone occurred a few times. This rearrangement joins TRBV2 to TRBJ1-5, with a possible D match to TRBD1 (5 bases). Between the trimmed V and J ends, which lost 8 bases and 3 bases, there was a span of 14 bases. The CDR3 totals 14 residues. From germline, CDR1 is SNHLY and CDR2 FYNNEI. The CDR3 DNA reads TGTGCCAGCGCCTTTGACAGCGTCAATCAGCCCCAGCATTTT. It is translated as CASAFDSVNQPQHF.

This chain links TRBV11-3 with TRBJ2-5; 11 bases align to TRBD2. Germline-derived CDR1 and CDR2 are SGHNT and YENEEA. This CDR3 has 16 residues. The junction had 6 bases not matched to a gene; V was cut back by 5 bases and J by 1 base. CDR3 coding DNA: TGTGCCAGCAGCGACTCCGGGACTAGCGGCCAAGAGACCCAGTACTTC. Protein sequence: CASSDSGTSGQETQYF.

The V gene is TRBV19, the J gene TRBJ2-5; TRBD1 agrees at 7 bases. Germline loops: CDR1 LNHDA, CDR2 SQIVND (reference sequence). The CDR3 loop spans 15 amino acids. J was trimmed by 2 bases and V by 1 base; bases with no gene match: 4. The CDR3 DNA follows: TGTGCCAGTAGTATAGGGACAGGCTATCAAGAGACCCAGTACTTC. This codes for CASSIGTGYQETQYF.

The chain is built from TRBV9 and TRBJ2-1; no clear D. Germline lookup yields CDR1 SGDLS and CDR2 YYNGEE. V was cut by 0 bases and J by 7 bases, with 8 bases left in between. The CDR3 is 13 residues long. In nucleotides, the CDR3 is TGTGCCAGCAGCGTAGAATGGGTGAATGAGCAGTTCTTC. Its protein product is CASSVEWVNEQFF.

This chain connects TRBV5-4 to TRBJ2-3, with 10 bases identical to TRBD2. The CDR3 has 13 residues. The germline V gene encodes CDR1 SGHNT and CDR2 YYREEE (reference sequence). V dropped 7 bases and J dropped 3; count of bases not matched to a gene: 2. The CDR3 region has the DNA TGTGCCAGCCGACTAGCGGGTACAGATACGCAGTATTTT. It yields the protein CASRLAGTDTQYF. The whole variable domain, remainder taken from reference TRBV5-4 and TRBJ2-3, is ETGVTQSPTHLIKTRGQQVTLRCSSQSGHNTVSWYQQALGQGPQFIFQYYREEENGRGNFPPRFSGLQFPNYSSELNVNALELDDSALYLCASRLAGTDTQYFGPGTRLTVL.

The chain has TRBV5-4 and TRBJ2-1; the match to TRBD1 covers 9 bases. The germline V gene has CDR1 SGHNT and CDR2 YYREEE (reference sequence). The V segment lost 0 bases and the J segment 4 bases; nucleotides outside the gene matches: 2. This CDR3 comprises 15 residues. The CDR3 DNA reads as TGTGCCAGCAGCTTGGGACAGGGGGTGTACAATGAGCAGTTCTTC. This sequence encodes CASSLGQGVYNEQFF.